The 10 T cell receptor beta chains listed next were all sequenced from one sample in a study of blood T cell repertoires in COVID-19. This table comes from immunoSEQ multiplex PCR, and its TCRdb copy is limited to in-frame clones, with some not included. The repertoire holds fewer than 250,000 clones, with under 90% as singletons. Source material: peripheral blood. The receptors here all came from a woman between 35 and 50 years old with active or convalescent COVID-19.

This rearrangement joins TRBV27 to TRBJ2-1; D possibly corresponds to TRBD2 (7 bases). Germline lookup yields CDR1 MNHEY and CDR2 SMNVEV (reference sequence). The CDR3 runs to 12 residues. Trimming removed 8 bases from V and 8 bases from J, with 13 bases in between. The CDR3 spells CASAGAGDEQFF. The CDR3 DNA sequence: TGTGCCAGCGCAGGGGCGGGGGATGAGCAGTTCTTC.

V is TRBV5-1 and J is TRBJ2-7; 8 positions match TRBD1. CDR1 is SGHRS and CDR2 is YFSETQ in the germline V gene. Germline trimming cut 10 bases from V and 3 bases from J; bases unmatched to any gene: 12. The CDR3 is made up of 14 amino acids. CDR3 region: CASRPGQDLYEQYF. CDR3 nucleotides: TGCGCCTCCCGCCCGGGACAGGACCTCTACGAGCAGTACTTC.

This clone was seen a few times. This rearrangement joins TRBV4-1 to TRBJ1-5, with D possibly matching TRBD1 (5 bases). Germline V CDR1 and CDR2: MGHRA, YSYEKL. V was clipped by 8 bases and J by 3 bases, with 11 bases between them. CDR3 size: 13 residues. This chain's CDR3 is CASAAGLNQPQHF. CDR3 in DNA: TGCGCCAGCGCCGCAGGGCTCAATCAGCCCCAGCATTTT.

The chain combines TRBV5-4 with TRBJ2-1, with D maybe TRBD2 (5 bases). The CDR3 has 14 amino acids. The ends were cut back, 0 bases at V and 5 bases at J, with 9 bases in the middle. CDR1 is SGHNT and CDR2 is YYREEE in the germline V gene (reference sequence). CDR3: CASSLGARDNEQFF. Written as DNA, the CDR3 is TGTGCCAGCAGCTTGGGGGCGCGGGACAATGAGCAGTTCTTC. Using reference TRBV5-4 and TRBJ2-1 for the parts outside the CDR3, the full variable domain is ETGVTQSPTHLIKTRGQQVTLRCSSQSGHNTVSWYQQALGQGPQFIFQYYREEENGRGNFPPRFSGLQFPNYSSELNVNALELDDSALYLCASSLGARDNEQFFGPGTRLTVL.

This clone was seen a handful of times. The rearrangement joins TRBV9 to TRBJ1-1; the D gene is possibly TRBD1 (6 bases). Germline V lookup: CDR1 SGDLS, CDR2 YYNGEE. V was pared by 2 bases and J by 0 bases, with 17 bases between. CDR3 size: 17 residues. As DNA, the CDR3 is TGTGCCAGCAGCGTCAATTATCAGGGGCCCCTGAACACTGAAGCTTTCTTT. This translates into CASSVNYQGPLNTEAFF.

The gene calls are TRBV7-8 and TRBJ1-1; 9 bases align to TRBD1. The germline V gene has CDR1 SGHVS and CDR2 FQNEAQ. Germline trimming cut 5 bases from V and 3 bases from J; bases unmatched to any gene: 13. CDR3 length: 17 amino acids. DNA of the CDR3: TGTGCCAGCAGCATCCGGACAGGGGATCTTTCGCACACTGAAGCTTTCTTT. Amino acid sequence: CASSIRTGDLSHTEAFF.

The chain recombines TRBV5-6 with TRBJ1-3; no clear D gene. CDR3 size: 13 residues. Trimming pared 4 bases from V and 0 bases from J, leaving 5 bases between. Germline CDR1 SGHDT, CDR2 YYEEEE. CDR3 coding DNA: TGTGCCAGCAGCCTCCCCTCTGGAAACACCATATATTTT. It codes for CASSLPSGNTIYF.

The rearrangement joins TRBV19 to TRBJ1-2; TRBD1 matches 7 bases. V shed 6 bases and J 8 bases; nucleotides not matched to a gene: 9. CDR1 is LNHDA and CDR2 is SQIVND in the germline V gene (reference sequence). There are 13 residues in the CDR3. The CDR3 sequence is CASSQRTGGGYTF. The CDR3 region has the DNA TGTGCCAGTAGCCAGAGGACAGGAGGAGGCTACACCTTC.

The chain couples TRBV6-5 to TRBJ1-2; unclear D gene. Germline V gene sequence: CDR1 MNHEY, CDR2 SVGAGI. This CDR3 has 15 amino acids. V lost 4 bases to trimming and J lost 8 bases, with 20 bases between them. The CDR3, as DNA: TGTGCCAGCAGTTTGGTATTGGGAGGTTCTAGGGGCTACACCTTC. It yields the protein CASSLVLGGSRGYTF.

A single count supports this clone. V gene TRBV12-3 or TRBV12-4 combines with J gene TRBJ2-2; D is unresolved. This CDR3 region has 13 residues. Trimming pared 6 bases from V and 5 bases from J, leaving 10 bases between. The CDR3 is CASSLLFTGELFF. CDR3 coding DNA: TGTGCCAGCAGCCTTCTTTTTACCGGGGAGCTGTTTTTT.